What follows describes a single TCR beta chain. This clonotype was counted a few times. What this receptor recognizes is not known. Within one base of it there is no much larger clone, and no base qualities were kept. The receptor library was made with 5' RACE. The sample was run on a NextSeq 500. To correct for sequencing error and PCR bias, the TCR library protocol tagged individual cDNA molecules with unique molecular identifiers. Both TCR alpha and beta chains were sequenced, and tight co-correlation was observed between alpha and beta sequence abundances in each sample. The authors processed their data as follows. Decombinator V4 was used to annotate TCR sequences for V gene, J gene and CDR3. Expanded TCRs were defined as changing significantly between any two time points under a Poisson model with p below 0.0001. TCR abundances were normalised to the total number of TCRs sequenced per sample and expressed as counts per million. MAIT TCRs were defined by TRAV1-2 paired with TRAJ12, TRAJ20 or TRAJ33, and iNKT TCRs by TRAV10 paired with TRAJ18. A search of VDJdb, accessed on 1 November 2021, was run for TCRs annotated to CMV, EBV and SARS-CoV-2, with TCRs annotated for multiple antigens excluded. The raw public reads went through TCRdb reprocessing: fastp at Q25, MiXCR clone calling, in-frame beta chains kept. Each record represents a unique CDR3 protein, reported with the most common genes and DNA among its rows. TCRdb, not the original authors, processed these V and J calls. This sample has tens of thousands of distinct CDR3 sequences in its table, and 10% of those were observed once. The biggest ten clones account for 8.6% of the sample.

V trim: 4 bases; J trim: 4 bases; unmatched bases: 5. The CDR3 spans 14 residues, from the cysteine through the phenylalanine. The only DNA kept is the CDR3, 42 bases in frame from the first base. Based on the germline V gene (reference sequence), the CDR1 and CDR2 sequences are LGHDT and YNNKEL. The data belong to a study of early T cells in non-severe SARS-CoV-2 infection (dated by TCRdb to the early 2020s). Background on the whole study: Bulk RNA from unsorted whole blood was used for TCR sequencing, so alpha and beta chains could not be paired.

Summary of the overall study and its limitations: VDJdb matching was skewed toward anti-spike CD8 responses and likely underestimated virus-specific expansions, missing private and CD4 specificities.

The study was a case-control design nested within a healthcare worker cohort in London, UK, with weekly nasopharyngeal swab PCR tests and blood sampling. Healthcare workers were recruited between 23 and 31 March 2020, during the week of the UK lockdown, and were followed weekly for up to roughly 15 weeks. Material: whole blood. The V and J segments used are TRBV3-1 and TRBJ2-5; TRBD1 matches 8 bases in the middle. The TCR sequence derives from an adult who was a healthcare worker with PCR-confirmed SARS-CoV-2 infection or an uninfected control (not recorded which). The sequence in DNA is TGTGCCAGCAGCCGCAGACAGGGGAGAGAGACCCAGTACTTC. It specifies CASSRRQGRETQYF.